Included here is one T cell receptor beta chain sequence, with context. The V and J ends lost 2 bases and 3 bases respectively, with 11 bases between them. The CDR3 spans 14 residues. CDR1 is SGHRS, CDR2 YFSETQ, per germline. Profiling relied on immunoSEQ multiplex PCR, and the TCRdb table lists in-frame clones only, not all of them. The sample lists 200,000 to 250,000 clones; 70% to 90% were seen once. This record comes from a study of blood T cell repertoires in COVID-19. About the research overall: From T cells, B-cell-depleted T cells, or PBMCs came the material, which was cDNA or gDNA.

Material: peripheral blood. The J gene is TRBJ1-1, the V gene TRBV5-1, with D hard to call. The TCR originated in a woman in her late teens or twenties who had recovered from COVID-19. CDR3: CASSLVPVDTEAFF. CDR3 coding DNA: TGCGCCAGCAGCTTAGTCCCGGTGGACACTGAAGCTTTCTTT. The whole variable domain, remainder taken from reference TRBV5-1 and TRBJ1-1, is KAGVTQTPRYLIKTRGQQVTLSCSPISGHRSVSWYQQTPGQGLQFLFEYFSETQRNKGNFPGRFSGRQFSNSRSEMNVSTLELGDSALYLCASSLVPVDTEAFFGQGTRLTVV.